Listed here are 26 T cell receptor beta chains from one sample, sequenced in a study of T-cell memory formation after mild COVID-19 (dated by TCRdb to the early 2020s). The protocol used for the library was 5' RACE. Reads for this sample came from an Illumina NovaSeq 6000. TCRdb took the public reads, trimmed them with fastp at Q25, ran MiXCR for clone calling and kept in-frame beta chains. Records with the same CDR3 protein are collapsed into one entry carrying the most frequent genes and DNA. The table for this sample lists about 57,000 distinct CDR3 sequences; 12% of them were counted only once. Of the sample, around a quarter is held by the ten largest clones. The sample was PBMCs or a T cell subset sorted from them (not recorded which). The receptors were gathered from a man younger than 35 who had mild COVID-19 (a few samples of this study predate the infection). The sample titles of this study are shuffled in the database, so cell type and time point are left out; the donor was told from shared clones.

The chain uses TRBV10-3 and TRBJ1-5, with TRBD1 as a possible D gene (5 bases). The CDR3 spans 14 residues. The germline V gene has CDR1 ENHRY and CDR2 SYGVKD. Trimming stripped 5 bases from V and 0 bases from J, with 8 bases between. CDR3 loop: CAISPDSSNQPQHF. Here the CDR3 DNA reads TGTGCCATCAGTCCCGACAGTAGCAATCAGCCCCAGCATTTT.

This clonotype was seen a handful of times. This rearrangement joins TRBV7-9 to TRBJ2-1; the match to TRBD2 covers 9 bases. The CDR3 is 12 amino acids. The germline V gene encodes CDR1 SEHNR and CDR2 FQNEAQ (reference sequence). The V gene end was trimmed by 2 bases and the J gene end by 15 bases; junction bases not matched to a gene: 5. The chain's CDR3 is CASSLTRGGPFF. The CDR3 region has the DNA TGTGCCAGCAGCTTAACGCGGGGGGGCCCGTTCTTC. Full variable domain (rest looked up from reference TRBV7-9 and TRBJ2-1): DTGVSQNPRHKITKRGQNVTFRCDPISEHNRLYWYRQTLGQGPEFLTYFQNEAQLEKSRLLSDRFSAERPKGSFSTLEIQRTEQGDSAMYLCASSLTRGGPFFGPGTRLTVL.

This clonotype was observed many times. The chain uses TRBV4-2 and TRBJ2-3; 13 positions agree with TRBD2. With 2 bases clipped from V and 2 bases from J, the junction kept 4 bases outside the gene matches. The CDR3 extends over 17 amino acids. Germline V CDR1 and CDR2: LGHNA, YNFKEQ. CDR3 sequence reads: CASSQPLAGGDTDTQYF. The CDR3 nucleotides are TGTGCCAGCAGCCAACCACTAGCGGGGGGGGACACAGATACGCAGTATTTT.

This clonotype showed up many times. CDR3 sequence reads: CASSSVGLSYEQYF. CDR3 DNA: TGTGCCAGCAGCTCCGTTGGACTATCCTACGAGCAGTACTTC. The chain combines TRBV7-9 with TRBJ2-7, with D perhaps matching TRBD2 (6 bases). The CDR3 loop spans 14 amino acids. Per germline, CDR1 SEHNR and CDR2 FQNEAQ (reference sequence). V lost 4 bases, J lost 1 base, and 11 bases lay in between. The entire variable domain, with the rest obtained from reference TRBV7-9 and TRBJ2-7, is as follows: DTGVSQNPRHKITKRGQNVTFRCDPISEHNRLYWYRQTLGQGPEFLTYFQNEAQLEKSRLLSDRFSAERPKGSFSTLEIQRTEQGDSAMYLCASSSVGLSYEQYFGPGTRLTVT.

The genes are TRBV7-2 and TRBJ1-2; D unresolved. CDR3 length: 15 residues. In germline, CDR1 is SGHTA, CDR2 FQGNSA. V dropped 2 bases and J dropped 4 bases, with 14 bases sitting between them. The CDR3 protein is CASSLPAPALYGYTF. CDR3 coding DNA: TGTGCCAGCAGCTTACCCGCCCCAGCCCTCTATGGCTACACCTTC. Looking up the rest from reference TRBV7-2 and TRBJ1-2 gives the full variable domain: GAGVSQSPSNKVTEKGKDVELRCDPISGHTALYWYRQSLGQGLEFLIYFQGNSAPDKSGLPSDRFSAERTGGSVSTLTIQRTQQEDSAVYLCASSLPAPALYGYTFGSGTRLTVV.

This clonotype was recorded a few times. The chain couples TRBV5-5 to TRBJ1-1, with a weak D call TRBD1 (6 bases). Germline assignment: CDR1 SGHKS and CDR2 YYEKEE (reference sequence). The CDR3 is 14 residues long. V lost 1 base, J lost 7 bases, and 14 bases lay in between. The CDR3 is CASSLNSWDIEAFF. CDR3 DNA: TGTGCCAGCAGCTTGAATTCGTGGGACATTGAAGCTTTCTTT.

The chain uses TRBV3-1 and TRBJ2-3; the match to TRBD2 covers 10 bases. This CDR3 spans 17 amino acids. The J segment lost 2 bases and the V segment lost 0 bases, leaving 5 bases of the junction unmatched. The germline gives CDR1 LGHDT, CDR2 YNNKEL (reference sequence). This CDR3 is CASSQDALAGDTDTQYF. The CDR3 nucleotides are TGTGCCAGCAGCCAAGATGCCCTAGCGGGGGACACAGATACGCAGTATTTT.

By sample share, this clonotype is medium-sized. CDR3 in DNA: TGTGCCAGCAGCTTACCCCGACAGGACTCCCAGTACTTC. Protein sequence: CASSLPRQDSQYF. This chain joins TRBV7-8 and TRBJ2-5; D might be TRBD1 (6 bases). The germline V gene encodes CDR1 SGHVS and CDR2 FQNEAQ. Trimming took off 2 bases at V and 9 bases at J, with 13 bases between the two ends. The CDR3 loop spans 13 amino acids.

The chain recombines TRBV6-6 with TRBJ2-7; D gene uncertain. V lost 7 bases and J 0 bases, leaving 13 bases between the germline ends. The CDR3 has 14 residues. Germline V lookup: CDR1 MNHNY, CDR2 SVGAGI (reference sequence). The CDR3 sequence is CASTLSPSSYEQYF. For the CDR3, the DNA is TGTGCCAGCACCCTCTCGCCGAGCTCCTACGAGCAGTACTTC.

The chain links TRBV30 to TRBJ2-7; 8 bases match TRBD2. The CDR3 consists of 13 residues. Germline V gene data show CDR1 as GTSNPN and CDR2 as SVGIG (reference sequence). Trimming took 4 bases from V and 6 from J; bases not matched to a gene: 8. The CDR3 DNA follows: TGTGCCTGGACGGGGGGGGGAACTGGCGAGCAGTACTTC. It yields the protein CAWTGGGTGEQYF.

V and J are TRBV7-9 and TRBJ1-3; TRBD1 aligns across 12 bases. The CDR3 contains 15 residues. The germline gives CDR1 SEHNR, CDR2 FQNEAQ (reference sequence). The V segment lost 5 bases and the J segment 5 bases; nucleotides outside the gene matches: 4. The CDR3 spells CASSRDRGRRNTIYF. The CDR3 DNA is TGTGCCAGCAGCCGGGACAGGGGGCGTCGAAACACCATATATTTT.

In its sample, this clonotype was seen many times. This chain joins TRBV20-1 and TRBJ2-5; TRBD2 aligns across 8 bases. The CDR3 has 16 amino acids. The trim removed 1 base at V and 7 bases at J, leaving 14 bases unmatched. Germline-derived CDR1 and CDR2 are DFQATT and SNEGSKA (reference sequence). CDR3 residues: CSARAPTGGLVGTQYF. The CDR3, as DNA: TGCAGTGCTAGAGCCCCAACGGGGGGGCTGGTAGGGACCCAGTACTTC.

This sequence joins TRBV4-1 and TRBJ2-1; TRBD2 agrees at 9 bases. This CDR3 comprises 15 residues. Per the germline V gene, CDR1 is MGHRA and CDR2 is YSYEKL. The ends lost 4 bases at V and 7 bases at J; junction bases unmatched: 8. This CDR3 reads CASSPLAGGYNEQFF. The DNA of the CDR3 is TGCGCCAGCAGCCCTCTGGCGGGGGGGTATAATGAGCAGTTCTTC.

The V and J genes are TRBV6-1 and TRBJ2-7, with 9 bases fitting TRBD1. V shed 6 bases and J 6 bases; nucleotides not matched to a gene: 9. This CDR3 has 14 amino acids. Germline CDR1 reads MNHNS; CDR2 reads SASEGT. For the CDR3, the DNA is TGTGCCAGCAGCGAAATACAGGGGGCTGGCGAGCAGTACGTC. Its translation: CASSEIQGAGEQYV.

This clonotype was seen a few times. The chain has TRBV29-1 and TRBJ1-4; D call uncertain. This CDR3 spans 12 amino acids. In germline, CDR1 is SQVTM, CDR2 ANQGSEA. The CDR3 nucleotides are TGCGCCGTGCAGGAAGCGGGTGAAAAACTGTTTTTT. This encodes CAVQEAGEKLFF.

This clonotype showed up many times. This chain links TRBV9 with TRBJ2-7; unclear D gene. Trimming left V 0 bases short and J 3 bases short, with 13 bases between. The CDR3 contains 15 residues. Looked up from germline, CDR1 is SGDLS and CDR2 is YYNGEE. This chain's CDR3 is CASSVVGQPNYEQYF. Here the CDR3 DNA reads TGTGCCAGCAGCGTAGTAGGGCAGCCAAACTACGAGCAGTACTTC.

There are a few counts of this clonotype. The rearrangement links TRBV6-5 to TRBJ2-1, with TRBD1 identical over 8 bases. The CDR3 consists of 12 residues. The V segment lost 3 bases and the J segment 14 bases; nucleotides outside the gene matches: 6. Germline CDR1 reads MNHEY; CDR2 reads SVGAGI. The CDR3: CASSYRTGKKFF. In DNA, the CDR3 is TGTGCCAGCAGTTATCGGACAGGGAAAAAGTTCTTC.

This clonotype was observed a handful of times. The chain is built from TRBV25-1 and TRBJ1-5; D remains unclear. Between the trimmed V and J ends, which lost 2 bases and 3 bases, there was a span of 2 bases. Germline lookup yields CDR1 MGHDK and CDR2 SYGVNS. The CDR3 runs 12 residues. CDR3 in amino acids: CASSEANQPQHF. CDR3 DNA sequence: TGTGCCAGCAGTGAAGCCAATCAGCCCCAGCATTTT.

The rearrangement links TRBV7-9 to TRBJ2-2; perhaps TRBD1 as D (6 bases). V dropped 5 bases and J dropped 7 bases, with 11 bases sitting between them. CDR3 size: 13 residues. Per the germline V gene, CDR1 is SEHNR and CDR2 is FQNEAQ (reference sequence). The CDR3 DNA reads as TGTGCCAGCAGCCTTCGGACAGACGGGGAGCTGTTTTTT. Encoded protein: CASSLRTDGELFF.

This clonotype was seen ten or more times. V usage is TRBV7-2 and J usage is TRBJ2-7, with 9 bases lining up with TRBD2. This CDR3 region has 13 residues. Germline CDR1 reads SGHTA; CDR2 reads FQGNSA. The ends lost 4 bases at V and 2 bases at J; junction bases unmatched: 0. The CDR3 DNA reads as TGTGCCAGCAGCTGGACTAGCGCCTACGAGCAGTACGTC. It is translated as CASSWTSAYEQYV.

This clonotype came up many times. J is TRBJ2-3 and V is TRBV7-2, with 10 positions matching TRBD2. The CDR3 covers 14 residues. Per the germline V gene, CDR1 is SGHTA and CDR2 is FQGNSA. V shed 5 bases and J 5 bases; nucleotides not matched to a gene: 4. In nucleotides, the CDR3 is TGTGCCAGCAGCCCGCGGACTAGCGGAGATACGCAGTATTTT. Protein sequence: CASSPRTSGDTQYF.

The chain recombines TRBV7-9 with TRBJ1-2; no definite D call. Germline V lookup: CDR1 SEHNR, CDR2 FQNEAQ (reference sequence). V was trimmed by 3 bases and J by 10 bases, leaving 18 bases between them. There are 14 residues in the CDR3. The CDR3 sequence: CASSLLVVTEDYTF. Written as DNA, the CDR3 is TGTGCCAGCAGCTTGTTAGTCGTCACTGAGGACTACACCTTC.

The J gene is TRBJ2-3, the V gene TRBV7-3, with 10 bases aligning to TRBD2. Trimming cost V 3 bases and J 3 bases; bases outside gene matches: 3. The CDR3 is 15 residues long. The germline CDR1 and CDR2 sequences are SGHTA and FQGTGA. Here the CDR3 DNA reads TGTGCCAGCAGCTTCGGACTAGCGGTGACAGATACGCAGTATTTT. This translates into CASSFGLAVTDTQYF.

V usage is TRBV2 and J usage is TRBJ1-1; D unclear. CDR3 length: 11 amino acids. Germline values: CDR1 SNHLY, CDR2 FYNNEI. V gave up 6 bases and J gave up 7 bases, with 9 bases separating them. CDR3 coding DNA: TGTGCCAGCAGCTATTCCGGTGAAGCTTTCTTT. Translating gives CASSYSGEAFF.

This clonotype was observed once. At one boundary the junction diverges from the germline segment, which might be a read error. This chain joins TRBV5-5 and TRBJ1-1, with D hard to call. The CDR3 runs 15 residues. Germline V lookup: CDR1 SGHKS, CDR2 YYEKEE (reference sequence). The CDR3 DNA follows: TGTGCCAGAAGCTCGTTACAGATTATGAACACTGAAGCTTTCTTT. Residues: CARSSLQIMNTEAFF. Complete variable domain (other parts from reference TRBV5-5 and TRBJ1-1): DAGVTQSPTHLIKTRGQQVTLRCSPISGHKSVSWYQQVLGQGPQFIFQYYEKEERGRGNFPDRFSARQFPNYSSELNVNALLLGDSALYLCARSSLQIMNTEAFFGQGTRLTVV.

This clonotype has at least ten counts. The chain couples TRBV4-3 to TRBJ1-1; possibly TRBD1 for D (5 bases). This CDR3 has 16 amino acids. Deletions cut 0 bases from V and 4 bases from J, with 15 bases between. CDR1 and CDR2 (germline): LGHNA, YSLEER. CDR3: CASSQDLGAGGTEAFF. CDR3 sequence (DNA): TGCGCCAGCAGCCAAGATCTAGGGGCGGGGGGCACTGAAGCTTTCTTT.